This T cell receptor (beta chain) comes out of a study of blood T cells in healthy people across ages. The study, taken as a whole, reports: When set beside aged donors, long-lived donors presented more naive CD4+ cells and higher diversity.

This clonotype was observed many times. The target antigen is unknown. Germline loops: CDR1 SGHTA, CDR2 FQGTGA. V lost 3 bases and J 9 bases, leaving 12 bases between the germline ends. The CDR3 extends over 13 amino acids. The authors ran a second PCR of roughly 6 to 11 cycles using a sample-barcoded 5' primer and a J-beta primer mix. TCRdb reprocessed the 5' RACE reads via MiXCR and lists one record per CDR3 protein. The sample records hundreds of thousands of distinct CDR3 sequences, roughly 43% being singletons. This sequence originates from a man younger than 45 in good health. This chain uses TRBV7-3 with TRBJ2-1; perhaps TRBD1 as D (6 bases). Specimen: blood. The CDR3 spells CASSFQQGIEQFF. The CDR3 coding sequence is TGTGCCAGCAGCTTTCAGCAGGGGATTGAGCAGTTCTTC.